Listed below are T cell receptor beta chains from one sample, sequenced in a study of beta chain features in type 1 diabetes. Repertoires were generated with immunoSEQ multiplex PCR, while TCRdb's copy carries only in-frame clones and drops some. The data contain about 140,000 clones, 9.7% of them singletons. Sequencing was performed on central memory CD4+ T cells from blood. The receptors come from a woman aged 40 to 50 in good health. The conserved cysteine and the conserved F or W are not part of the CDR3 here.

V gene: TRBV27; J gene: TRBJ2-1; CDR3 protein: ASSFRASGGYNEQF
V gene: TRBV19; J gene: TRBJ1-5; CDR3 protein: ASSASGAHQPQH
V gene: TRBV5-6; J gene: TRBJ2-1; CDR3 protein: ASSLPSWTGGIEQF
V gene: TRBV9; J gene: TRBJ2-5; CDR3 protein: ASSGGQGTETQY
V gene: TRBV5-1; J gene: TRBJ2-1; CDR3 protein: ASSIGLAGGYNEQF
V gene: TRBV5-1; J gene: TRBJ1-2; CDR3 protein: ASSLGGVMLGYT
V gene: TRBV21-1; J gene: TRBJ1-2; CDR3 protein: ASSKAGRGPVGGYT
V gene: TRBV9; J gene: TRBJ2-3; CDR3 protein: ASSGSGSSTDTQY
V gene: TRBV11-2; J gene: TRBJ2-5; CDR3 protein: ASSLVLAEETQY
V gene: TRBV19; J gene: TRBJ1-2; CDR3 protein: ASSIPENYGYT
V gene: TRBV5-1; J gene: TRBJ1-2; CDR3 protein: ASSWGVHSQGTSRNYGYT
V gene: TRBV6-1; J gene: TRBJ2-4; CDR3 protein: ASSEVLFGDIQY
V gene: TRBV14; J gene: TRBJ1-2; CDR3 protein: ASSQDRGYGYT
V gene: TRBV9; J gene: TRBJ1-5; CDR3 protein: ASSASPGQPQH
V gene: TRBV9; J gene: TRBJ2-2; CDR3 protein: ASSVSIVRGPTGELF
V gene: TRBV14; J gene: TRBJ2-7; CDR3 protein: ASSQDRGPSAEQY
V gene: TRBV6-4; J gene: TRBJ2-7; CDR3 protein: ASSDSPSGEMGY
V gene: TRBV7-8; J gene: TRBJ1-2; CDR3 protein: ASSASGGYGYT
V gene: TRBV6-6; J gene: TRBJ2-1; CDR3 protein: ASSYSRVYNEQF
V gene: TRBV27; J gene: TRBJ1-3; CDR3 protein: ASRLFGTGISSGNTIY
V gene: TRBV6-1; J gene: TRBJ2-7; CDR3 protein: ASSDIRSESSYEQY
V gene: TRBV29-1; J gene: TRBJ2-7; CDR3 protein: SVRQEAYEQY
V gene: TRBV5-6; J gene: TRBJ2-3; CDR3 protein: ASSFNGRTQY
V gene: TRBV29-1; J gene: TRBJ2-3; CDR3 protein: SAPSGGPWRNTQY
V gene: TRBV5-1; J gene: TRBJ2-5; CDR3 protein: ASSFRLGGETQY
V gene: TRBV19; J gene: TRBJ2-7; CDR3 protein: ASSDRGRGEQY
V gene: TRBV6-1; J gene: TRBJ2-7; CDR3 protein: ASSGAGTAVAYEQY
V gene: TRBV27; J gene: TRBJ1-1; CDR3 protein: ASSLKPPGQGLLNTEAF
V gene: TRBV6-5; J gene: TRBJ1-2; CDR3 protein: ASSYSSERGYT
V gene: TRBV29-1; J gene: TRBJ2-7; CDR3 protein: SVDRGTGEQY
V gene: TRBV6-6; J gene: TRBJ2-7; CDR3 protein: ASSFRVGEQY
V gene: TRBV7-2; J gene: TRBJ2-7; CDR3 protein: ASSSQPSTSAWSYEQY
V gene: TRBV4-2; J gene: TRBJ1-4; CDR3 protein: ASSQDVGGQTNEKLF
V gene: TRBV29-1; J gene: TRBJ1-1; CDR3 protein: SVDTLSGSSTEAF
V gene: TRBV7-2; J gene: TRBJ2-7; CDR3 protein: ASSPGGWSGIQQY
V gene: TRBV21-1; J gene: TRBJ1-3; CDR3 protein: ASSVPRTSGNTIY